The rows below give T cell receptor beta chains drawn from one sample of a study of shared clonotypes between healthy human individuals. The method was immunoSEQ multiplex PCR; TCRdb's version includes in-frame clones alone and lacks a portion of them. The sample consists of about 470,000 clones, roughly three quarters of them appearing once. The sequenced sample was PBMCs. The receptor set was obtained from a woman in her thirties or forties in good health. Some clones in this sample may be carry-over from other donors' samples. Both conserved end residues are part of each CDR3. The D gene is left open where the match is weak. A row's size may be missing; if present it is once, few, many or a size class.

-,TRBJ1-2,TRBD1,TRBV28,TGTGCCAGCAGTCCCCCGGGACAGTTCTATGGCTACACCTTC,CASSPPGQFYGYTF
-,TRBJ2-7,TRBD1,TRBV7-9,TGTGCCAGCAGCTTATGGGACAGGCAAAGCTCCTACGAGCAGTACTTC,CASSLWDRQSSYEQYF
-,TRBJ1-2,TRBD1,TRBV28,TGTGCCAGCAGTACAGGGGCGCCCGATGGCTACACCTTC,CASSTGAPDGYTF
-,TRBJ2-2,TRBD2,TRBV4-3,TGCGCCAGCAGCCAAGATCGTCTTCTAGCGGGAGGGCGAGCCGGGGAGCTGTTTTTT,CASSQDRLLAGGRAGELFF
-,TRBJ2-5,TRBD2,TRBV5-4,TGTGCCAGCGGCCGGAGCGGGGGGCACCAAGAGACCCAGTACTTC,CASGRSGGHQETQYF
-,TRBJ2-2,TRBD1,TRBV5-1,TGCGCCAGCAGCCTGACAGGGAGCACCGCGAACACCGGGGAGCTGTTTTTT,CASSLTGSTANTGELFF
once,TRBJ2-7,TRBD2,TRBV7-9,TGTGCCAGCAGCTTAGCCCAAGGTAGCGGGGGAACCTACGAGCAGTACTTC,CASSLAQGSGGTYEQYF
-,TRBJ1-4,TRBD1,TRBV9,TGTGCCAGCAGCGTAGCTGGGACAGGGAGTGAAAAACTGTTTTTT,CASSVAGTGSEKLFF
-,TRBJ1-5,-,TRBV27,TGTGCCAGCAGCCCCGGGGATAGCAATCAGCCCCAGCATTTT,CASSPGDSNQPQHF
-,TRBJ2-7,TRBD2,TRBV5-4,TGTGCCAGCAGCTTGGCTCGTCTAGCGGGAGTAAACGAGCAGTACTTC,CASSLARLAGVNEQYF
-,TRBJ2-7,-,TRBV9,TGTGCCAGCAGCGTAGAGGGGACCGGGGAGCAGTACTTC,CASSVEGTGEQYF
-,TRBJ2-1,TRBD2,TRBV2,TGTGCCAGCAGTGGGGTACTAGCGTGGAATGAGCAGTTCTTC,CASSGVLAWNEQFF
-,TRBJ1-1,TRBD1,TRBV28,TGTGCCAGCACCTGGGACAGGGGCCGCCAAGTTCTTGAAGCTTTCTTT,CASTWDRGRQVLEAFF
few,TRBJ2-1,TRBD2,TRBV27,TGTGCCAGCCGTTTAGGACTAGCGGCGTACAATGAGCAGTTCTTC,CASRLGLAAYNEQFF
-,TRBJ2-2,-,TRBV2,TGTGCCAGCAGTGAATACCGGGTCTCCGGGGAGCTGTTTTTT,CASSEYRVSGELFF
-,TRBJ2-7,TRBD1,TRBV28,TGTGCCAGCAGCCACAGGGGACAGCAGTACTTC,CASSHRGQQYF
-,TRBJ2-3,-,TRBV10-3,TGTGCCATCAGTGACCAGAAACCCACAGATACGCAGTATTTT,CAISDQKPTDTQYF